This T cell receptor beta chain derives from a study of OX40 agonist ivuxolimab in advanced cancers. TCRdb's table, derived via immunoSEQ multiplex PCR, lists solely in-frame clones and lacks some. Of over 25,000 clones listed, about 81% are singletons. With 1 base removed from V and 4 bases from J, the gap between germline ends came to 5 bases. The CDR3 is made up of 13 amino acids. Germline CDR1 and CDR2: SGHDN and FVKESK. V is TRBV14 and J is TRBJ2-1, with D hard to call. The sequence was collected from an adult with an advanced solid tumor such as melanoma, head and neck, liver or kidney cancer. The specimen comprised CD4+ or CD8+ T cells sorted from blood, sampled in a trial of the OX40 agonist ivuxolimab. In DNA form, the CDR3 reads TGTGCCAGCAGCCAAGTCAGGTACAATGAGCAGTTCTTC. This codes for CASSQVRYNEQFF. The full variable domain, with the rest looked up from reference TRBV14 and TRBJ2-1, is EAGVTQFPSHSVIEKGQTVTLRCDPISGHDNLYWYRRVMGKEIKFLLHFVKESKQDESGMPNNRFLAERTGGTYSTLKVQPAELEDSGVYFCASSQVRYNEQFFGPGTRLTVL.